Listed below are T cell receptor beta chains from one sample, sequenced in a study of CD8 T cell repertoires and HIV-1 epitope variants. This table comes from immunoSEQ multiplex PCR, and its TCRdb copy is limited to in-frame clones, with some not included. The sample yields roughly 2,000 clones, approximately 71% seen once. These receptors have no known antigen. Sequences were obtained from cultured CD8+ T cells derived from PBMCs. These receptors were taken from a male donor with HIV. CDR3s include the opening cysteine and the closing phenylalanine or tryptophan. Each record gives: J gene, V gene, CDR3 protein.

>TRBJ2-5|TRBV11-2
CASSRDIGETQYF
>TRBJ1-2|TRBV19
CASRGGLDRGSTF
>TRBJ2-2|TRBV19
CASSPRLAGDTGELFF
>TRBJ2-7|TRBV13
CASSLGLRIHEQYF
>TRBJ2-1|TRBV7-2
CASSLDGTSGGSEQFF
>TRBJ2-7|TRBV9
CASSVDRALGAHEQYF
>TRBJ2-1|TRBV28
CASSLIGLSYNEQFF
>TRBJ2-7|TRBV6-1
CASSEWQAAYEQYF
>TRBJ2-7|TRBV27
CASTPGGDSNYEQYF
>TRBJ1-2|TRBV27
CASSYTTTGVGANYGYTF
>TRBJ2-1|TRBV7-9
CASSGDAGGYSYNEQFF
>TRBJ2-7|TRBV28
CASSVARKQDTYEQYF
>TRBJ2-6|TRBV6-5
CATRAGANVLTF
>TRBJ2-1|TRBV21-1
CASSSGGGSEQFF
>TRBJ1-1|TRBV29-1
CSVVTHSDTEAFF
>TRBJ2-7|TRBV6-5
CASSYSGLLPGEQYF
>TRBJ2-7|TRBV6-1
CASDSNGWEQYF
>TRBJ2-2|TRBV7-9
CASSHIKGRDTGELFF
>TRBJ2-7|TRBV5-4
CASSWGGLAGGGRDEQYF
>TRBJ2-7|TRBV28
CASSLGNRPEQYF